The clone carrying this T cell receptor beta chain turned up a few times. Its antigen is unknown. In TCRdb, the RT-PCR reads were re-called with MiXCR into one record per CDR3 protein. The repertoire holds under 550,000 distinct CDR3 sequences, with about 8% as singletons. This entry belongs to a study of response to subunit inactivated influenza vaccine. The study, taken as a whole, reports: The authors offered the suggestion that each seasonal influenza vaccination recruits few new T cells.

This sample comprised PBMCs from blood, obtained around 25 months after vaccination. This TCR was recovered from a man aged 45 to 70 who received an inactivated influenza vaccine.

CDR3 in DNA: TGCGCCAGCAGCTTGGGGGCTAGCGGGGGAGAAGATACGCAGTATTTT. Its translation: CASSLGASGGEDTQYF. The chain is built from TRBV5-1 and TRBJ2-3, with 10 bases aligning to TRBD2. Trimming at V came to 0 bases and at J to 5 bases, leaving 6 bases not matched to a gene. Germline CDR1 reads SGHRS; CDR2 reads YFSETQ. This CDR3 is 16 amino acids long. Variable domain in full (rest from reference TRBV5-1 and TRBJ2-3): KAGVTQTPRYLIKTRGQQVTLSCSPISGHRSVSWYQQTPGQGLQFLFEYFSETQRNKGNFPGRFSGRQFSNSRSEMNVSTLELGDSALYLCASSLGASGGEDTQYFGPGTRLTVL.